This T cell receptor beta chain was recorded in a study of control samples from healthy donors and cancer patients. This CDR3 is built from 16 residues. Germline assignment: CDR1 SGHNT and CDR2 YYREEE (reference sequence). The J segment lost 4 bases and the V segment lost 0 bases, leaving 5 bases of the junction unmatched. Profiling relied on immunoSEQ multiplex PCR, and the TCRdb table lists in-frame clones only, not all of them. This table holds fewer than 150,000 clones, about 91% found once. This chain links TRBV5-4 with TRBJ2-2, with 8 bases lining up with TRBD2. The sequenced sample was blood. The receptor was isolated from a man younger than 35 in good health. The CDR3 sequence: CASSLAGGAVTGELFF. For the CDR3, the DNA is TGTGCCAGCAGCTTGGCCGGGGGGGCCGTCACCGGGGAGCTGTTTTTT.